Sequencing of this TCR beta chain was carried out in a study of cytomegalovirus exposure and HLA in healthy donors. Regarding the study as a whole: A few CMV-associated chains were confirmed in vitro to be specific for CMV antigens. The authors listed around 150 TCR beta chains as cytomegalovirus-associated. A subsequent analysis found that TCR clusters from the first cohort also tended to co-occur in the approximately 130 validation repertoires, with approximately 94% of cluster scores above 0.

The repertoire was sequenced with immunoSEQ multiplex PCR; TCRdb's copy has only in-frame clones and lacks some. Among about 360,000 clones listed, more than 80% were seen once. About this clone itself: Its matching antigen is unknown.

CDR3 length equals 16 residues. Germline-derived CDR1 and CDR2 are SGHVS and FNYEAQ. Trimming removed 2 bases from V and 5 bases from J, with 16 bases in between. The TCR was taken from a woman between 18 and 29 years old in good health and CMV-seronegative. The sequencing input was PBMCs. The chain links TRBV7-6 to TRBJ1-5; possible D gene TRBD1, 5 bases. In DNA form, the CDR3 reads TGTGCCAGCAGCTTATTAAGGGGTGGAACCCATCAGCCCCAGCATTTT. Protein product: CASSLLRGGTHQPQHF. The full variable domain, its missing parts supplied by reference TRBV7-6 and TRBJ1-5, is GAGVSQSPRYKVTKRGQDVALRCDPISGHVSLYWYRQALGQGPEFLTYFNYEAQQDKSGLPNDRFSAERPEGSISTLTIQRTEQRDSAMYRCASSLLRGGTHQPQHFGDGTRLSIL.